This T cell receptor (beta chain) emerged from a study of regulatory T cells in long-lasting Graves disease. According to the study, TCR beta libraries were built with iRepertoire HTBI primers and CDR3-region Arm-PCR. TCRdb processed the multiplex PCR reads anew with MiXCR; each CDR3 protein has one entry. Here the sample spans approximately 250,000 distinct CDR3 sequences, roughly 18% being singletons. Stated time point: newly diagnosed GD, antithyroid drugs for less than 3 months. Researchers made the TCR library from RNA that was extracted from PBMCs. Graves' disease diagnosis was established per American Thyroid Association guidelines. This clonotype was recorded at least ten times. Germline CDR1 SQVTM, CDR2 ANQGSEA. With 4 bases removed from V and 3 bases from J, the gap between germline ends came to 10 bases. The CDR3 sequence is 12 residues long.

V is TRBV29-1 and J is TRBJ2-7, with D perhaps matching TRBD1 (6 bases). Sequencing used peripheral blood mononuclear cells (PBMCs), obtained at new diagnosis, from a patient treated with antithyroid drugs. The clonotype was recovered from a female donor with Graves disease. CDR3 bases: TGCAGCGTTGGACAGGTCGGCTACGAGCAGTACTTC. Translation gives CSVGQVGYEQYF.